The 16 T cell receptor beta chains below come from one sample, sequenced in a study of blood T cell repertoires in COVID-19. TCRdb's table, derived via immunoSEQ multiplex PCR, lists solely in-frame clones and lacks some. The sample consists of 40,000 to 55,000 clones, approximately 84% of them appearing once. The source material was peripheral blood. The receptor set was obtained from a man aged 50 to 59 with active COVID-19.

This clone was recorded only once. The gene calls are TRBV13 and TRBJ2-7; 11 bases align to TRBD1. CDR3 length: 14 residues. V lost 5 bases and J lost 6; bases outside the gene matches: 6. CDR1 is PRHDT, CDR2 FYEKMQ, per germline (reference sequence). CDR3 DNA sequence: TGTGCCAGCAGCCCCTGGACAGGGGGCCTCGAGCAGTACTTC. It specifies CASSPWTGGLEQYF.

This clone was observed once. V and J are TRBV6-5 and TRBJ2-3; possible D gene TRBD2, 7 bases. The CDR3 is 15 amino acids. Germline CDR1 and CDR2: MNHEY and SVGAGI. V lost 8 bases and J 0 bases, leaving 15 bases between the germline ends. CDR3 nucleotide sequence: TGTGCCAGCCAAGGAGGGGGGGCGAGCACAGATACGCAGTATTTT. Protein sequence: CASQGGGASTDTQYF.

This clone was seen only once. The CDR3 spells CASSYLGLVGAESTEAFF. CDR3 nucleotide sequence: TGTGCCAGCAGTTACTTGGGTCTGGTTGGGGCAGAGTCCACTGAAGCTTTCTTT. This chain uses TRBV6-2 or TRBV6-3 with TRBJ1-1, with a possible D match to TRBD1 (5 bases). The CDR3 has 18 residues. From germline, CDR1 is MNHEY and CDR2 SVGEGT. The germline V and J ends were trimmed by 1 base and 4 bases, with 22 bases remaining between them.

The chain joins TRBV2 to TRBJ2-7; 10 bases match TRBD2. CDR1 is SNHLY and CDR2 is FYNNEI in the germline V gene. The CDR3 extends over 15 amino acids. Germline trimming cut 6 bases from V and 7 bases from J; bases unmatched to any gene: 12. As DNA, the CDR3 is TGTGCCAGCAGCTTTACTAGCGGGGACGTGGGGGAGCAGTACTTC. Translating it yields CASSFTSGDVGEQYF. The full variable domain, completed using reference TRBV2 and TRBJ2-7, is EPEVTQTPSHQVTQMGQEVILRCVPISNHLYFYWYRQILGQKVEFLVSFYNNEISEKSEIFDDQFSVERPDGSNFTLKIRSTKLEDSAMYFCASSFTSGDVGEQYFGPGTRLTVT.

The chain uses TRBV6-1 and TRBJ2-7; the D gene is possibly TRBD2 (5 bases). Between the trimmed V and J ends, which lost 2 bases and 1 base, there was a span of 18 bases. Germline CDR1 is MNHNS and CDR2 is SASEGT. The CDR3 sequence is 17 residues long. DNA for the CDR3: TGTGCCAGCAGTGAAAGGGCCGAGGGCCTCAATTCCTACGAGCAGTACTTC. It translates to CASSERAEGLNSYEQYF.

V is TRBV28 and J is TRBJ1-4; weak D call: TRBD1 (6 bases). The CDR3 runs 14 residues. Germline values: CDR1 MDHEN, CDR2 SYDVKM. V shed 6 bases and J shed 7 bases, with 15 bases lying between them. The CDR3 loop reads CASRVGGAREKLFF. For the CDR3, the DNA is TGTGCCAGCAGGGTTGGGGGGGCCCGTGAAAAACTGTTTTTT.

The chain has TRBV7-9 and TRBJ1-2, with 7 nucleotides matching TRBD1. The CDR3 totals 13 residues. CDR1 and CDR2 from the germline V gene are SEHNR and FQNEAQ (reference sequence). V lost 4 bases and J lost 8; bases outside the gene matches: 7. The CDR3 sequence: CASSSGQARGYTF. DNA of the CDR3: TGTGCCAGCAGCTCCGGACAGGCGAGGGGCTACACCTTC.

V gene TRBV6-5 combines with J gene TRBJ2-1; D is uncertain. This CDR3 has 11 residues. Trimming stripped 8 bases from V and 6 bases from J, with 8 bases between. Germline CDR1 and CDR2: MNHEY and SVGAGI. Written as DNA, the CDR3 is TGTGCCAGCTGGCACGTCAATGAGCAGTTCTTC. It encodes CASWHVNEQFF.

CDR3 amino acids: CSVDSGGRAYNEQFF. DNA of the CDR3: TGCAGCGTTGACAGCGGGGGGAGGGCCTACAATGAGCAGTTCTTC. The V call is TRBV29-1, the J call TRBJ2-1; the match to TRBD2 covers 9 bases. V gave up 3 bases and J gave up 2 bases; unmatched junction bases: 5. There are 15 residues in the CDR3. The germline gives CDR1 SQVTM, CDR2 ANQGSEA.

The gene calls are TRBV7-8 and TRBJ2-7; D gene uncertain. V gave up 2 bases and J gave up 3 bases, with 14 bases separating them. The CDR3 runs 15 residues. Germline V gene data show CDR1 as SGHVS and CDR2 as FQNEAQ. The CDR3: CASSLSPLGHYEQYF. The CDR3 DNA sequence: TGTGCCAGCAGCTTATCCCCTTTGGGCCACTACGAGCAGTACTTC.

The V gene is TRBV9, the J gene TRBJ2-4; 10 bases are a match to TRBD1. The germline V gene encodes CDR1 SGDLS and CDR2 YYNGEE. The CDR3 is 13 amino acids. J gave up 9 bases and V 3 bases, and 3 bases lay outside the gene matches. This chain's CDR3 is CASSGTGGIIQYF. The DNA of the CDR3 is TGTGCCAGCAGCGGGACAGGGGGAATCATTCAGTACTTC.

Worth noting for this clone: An end of the junction does not agree with germline; a read error may underlie this. The chain couples TRBV23-1 to TRBJ1-5, with 7 positions matching TRBD1. TRBV23-1 is an open reading frame whose function is uncertain. The CDR3 is 15 residues long. The CDR3 region is CASSHSGTENRPQHF. Here the CDR3 DNA reads TGCGCCAGCAGTCACTCCGGGACAGAGAATCGGCCCCAGCATTTT.

DNA for the CDR3: TGTGCCAGCAGCTCGCCCCTTGAGGGCTCCTACGAGCAGTACTTC. This codes for CASSSPLEGSYEQYF. V usage is TRBV7-9 and J usage is TRBJ2-7, with a weak D call TRBD2 (5 bases). In germline, CDR1 is SEHNR, CDR2 FQNEAQ (reference sequence). The CDR3 has 15 residues. Trimming pared 4 bases from V and 0 bases from J, leaving 13 bases between.

The sample holds a few counts of this clone. This rearrangement joins TRBV4-1 to TRBJ1-6; the D gene is possibly TRBD1 (6 bases). The CDR3 length is 16 residues. Germline CDR1 and CDR2: MGHRA and YSYEKL. Trimming took 0 bases from V and 0 from J, leaving 6 bases between them. The CDR3 DNA reads as TGCGCCAGCAGCCAAGAAGGGGGCTCCTATAATTCACCCCTCCACTTT. This codes for CASSQEGGSYNSPLHF.

The gene calls are TRBV28 and TRBJ1-1; D is unresolved. Germline V gene lookup returns CDR1 MDHEN and CDR2 SYDVKM. This CDR3 is built from 11 residues. V gave up 3 bases and J gave up 3 bases, with 2 bases separating them. CDR3 amino acids: CASSFYTEAFF. The CDR3 DNA is TGTGCCAGCAGTTTCTACACTGAAGCTTTCTTT.

This chain connects TRBV18 to TRBJ2-2, with a tentative D call TRBD1 (6 bases). Germline V gives CDR1 KGHSH, CDR2 LQKENI. Deletions cut 0 bases from V and 4 bases from J, with 6 bases between. The CDR3 is made up of 14 amino acids. The CDR3 DNA sequence: TGTGCCAGCTCACCACCGACAGGCACCGGGGAGCTGTTTTTT. Amino acid sequence: CASSPPTGTGELFF.